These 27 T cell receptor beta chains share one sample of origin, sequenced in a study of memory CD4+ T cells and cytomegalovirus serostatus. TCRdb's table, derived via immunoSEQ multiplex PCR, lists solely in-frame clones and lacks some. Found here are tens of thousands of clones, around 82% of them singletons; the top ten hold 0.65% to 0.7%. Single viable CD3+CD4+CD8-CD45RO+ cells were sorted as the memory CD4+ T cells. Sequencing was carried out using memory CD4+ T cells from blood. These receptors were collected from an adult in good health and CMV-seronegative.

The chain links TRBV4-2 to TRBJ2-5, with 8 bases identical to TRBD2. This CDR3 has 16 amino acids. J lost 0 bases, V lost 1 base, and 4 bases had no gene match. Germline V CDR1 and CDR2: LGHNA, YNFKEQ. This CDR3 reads CASSQGTGGNQETQYF. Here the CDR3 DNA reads TGTGCCAGCAGCCAAGGGACGGGAGGGAACCAAGAGACCCAGTACTTC.

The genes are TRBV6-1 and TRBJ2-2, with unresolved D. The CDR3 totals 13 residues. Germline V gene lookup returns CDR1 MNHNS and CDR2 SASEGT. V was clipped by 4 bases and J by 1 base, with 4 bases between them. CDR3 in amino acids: CASSGQNTGELFF. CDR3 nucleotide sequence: TGTGCCAGCAGTGGACAGAACACCGGGGAGCTGTTTTTT.

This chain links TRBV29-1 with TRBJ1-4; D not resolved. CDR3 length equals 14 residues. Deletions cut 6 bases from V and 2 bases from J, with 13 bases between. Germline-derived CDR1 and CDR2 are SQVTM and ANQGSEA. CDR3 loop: CSVARLGTNEKLFF. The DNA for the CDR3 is TGCAGCGTCGCTAGGTTGGGGACTAATGAAAAACTGTTTTTT.

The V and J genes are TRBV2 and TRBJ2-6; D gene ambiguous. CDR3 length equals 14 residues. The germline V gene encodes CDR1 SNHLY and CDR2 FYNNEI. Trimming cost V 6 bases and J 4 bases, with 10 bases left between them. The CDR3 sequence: CASSGIVGANVLTF. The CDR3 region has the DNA TGTGCCAGCAGCGGCATTGTGGGGGCCAACGTCCTGACTTTC.

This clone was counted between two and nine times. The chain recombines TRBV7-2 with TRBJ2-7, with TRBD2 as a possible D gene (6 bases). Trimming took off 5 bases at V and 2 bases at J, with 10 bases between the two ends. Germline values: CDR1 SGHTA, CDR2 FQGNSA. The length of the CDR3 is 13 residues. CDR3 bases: TGTGCCAGCAGCCGGGACTCCGCCTACGAGCAGTACTTC. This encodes CASSRDSAYEQYF. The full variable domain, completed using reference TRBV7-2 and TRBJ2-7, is GAGVSQSPSNKVTEKGKDVELRCDPISGHTALYWYRQSLGQGLEFLIYFQGNSAPDKSGLPSDRFSAERTGGSVSTLTIQRTQQEDSAVYLCASSRDSAYEQYFGPGTRLTVT.

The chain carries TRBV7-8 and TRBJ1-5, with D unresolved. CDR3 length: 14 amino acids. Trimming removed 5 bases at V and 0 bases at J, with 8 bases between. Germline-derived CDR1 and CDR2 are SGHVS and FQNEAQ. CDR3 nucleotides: TGTGCCAGCAGCCCCAGAGATAGCAATCAGCCCCAGCATTTT. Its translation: CASSPRDSNQPQHF.

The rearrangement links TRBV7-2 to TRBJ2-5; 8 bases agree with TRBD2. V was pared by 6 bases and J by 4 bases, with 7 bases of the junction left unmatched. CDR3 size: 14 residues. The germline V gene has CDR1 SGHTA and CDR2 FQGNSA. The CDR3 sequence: CASRVGLAGETQYF. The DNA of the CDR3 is TGTGCCAGCAGGGTGGGGCTAGCGGGAGAGACCCAGTACTTC.

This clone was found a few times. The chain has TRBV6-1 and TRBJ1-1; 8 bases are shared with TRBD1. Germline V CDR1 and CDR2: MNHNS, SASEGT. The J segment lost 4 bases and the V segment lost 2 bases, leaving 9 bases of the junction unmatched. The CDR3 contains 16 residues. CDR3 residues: CASSESGQGWGTEAFF. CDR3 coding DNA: TGTGCCAGCAGTGAATCCGGACAGGGCTGGGGCACTGAAGCTTTCTTT.

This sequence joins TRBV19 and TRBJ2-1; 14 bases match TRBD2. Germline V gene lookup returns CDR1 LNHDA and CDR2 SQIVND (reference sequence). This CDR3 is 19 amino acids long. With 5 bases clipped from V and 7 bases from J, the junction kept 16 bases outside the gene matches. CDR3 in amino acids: CASSPPRGTSGSYGNEQFF. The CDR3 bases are TGTGCCAGTAGTCCACCTCGCGGGACTAGCGGGAGTTACGGGAATGAGCAGTTCTTC.

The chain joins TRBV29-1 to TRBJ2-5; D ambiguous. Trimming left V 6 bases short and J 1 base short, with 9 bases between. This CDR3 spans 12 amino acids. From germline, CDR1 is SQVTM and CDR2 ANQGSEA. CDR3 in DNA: TGCAGCGTCGCCCCAGGCCAAGAGACCCAGTACTTC. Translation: CSVAPGQETQYF. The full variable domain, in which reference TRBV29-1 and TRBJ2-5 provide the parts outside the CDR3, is SAVISQKPSRDICQRGTSLTIQCQVDSQVTMMFWYRQQPGQSLTLIATANQGSEATYESGFVIDKFPISRPNLTFSTLTVSNMSPEDSSIYLCSVAPGQETQYFGPGTRLLVL.

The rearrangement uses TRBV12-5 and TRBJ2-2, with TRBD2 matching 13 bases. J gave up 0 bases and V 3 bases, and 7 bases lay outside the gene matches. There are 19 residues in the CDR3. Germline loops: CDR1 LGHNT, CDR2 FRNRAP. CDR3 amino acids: CASGFLTGTSGANTGELFF. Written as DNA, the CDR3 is TGTGCTAGTGGTTTCCTAACCGGGACTAGCGGGGCGAACACCGGGGAGCTGTTTTTT.

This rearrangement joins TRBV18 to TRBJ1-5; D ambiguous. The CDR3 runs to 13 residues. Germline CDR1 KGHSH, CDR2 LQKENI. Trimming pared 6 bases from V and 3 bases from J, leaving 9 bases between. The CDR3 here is CASSSSINQPQHF. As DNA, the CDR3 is TGTGCCAGCTCGTCTAGTATCAATCAGCCCCAGCATTTT.

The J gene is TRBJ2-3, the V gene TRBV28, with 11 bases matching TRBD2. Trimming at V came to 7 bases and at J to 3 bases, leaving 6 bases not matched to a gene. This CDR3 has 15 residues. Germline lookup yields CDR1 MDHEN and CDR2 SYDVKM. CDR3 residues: CASTSIAGGTDTQYF. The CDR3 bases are TGTGCCAGCACCTCTATAGCGGGAGGGACAGATACGCAGTATTTT.

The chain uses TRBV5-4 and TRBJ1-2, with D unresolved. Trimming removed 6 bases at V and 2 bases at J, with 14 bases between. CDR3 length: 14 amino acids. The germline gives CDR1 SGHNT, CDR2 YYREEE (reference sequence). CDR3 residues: CASNSAANNYGYTF. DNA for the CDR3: TGTGCCAGCAACTCCGCGGCAAACAACTATGGCTACACCTTC. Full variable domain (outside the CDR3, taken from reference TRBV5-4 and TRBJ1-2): ETGVTQSPTHLIKTRGQQVTLRCSSQSGHNTVSWYQQALGQGPQFIFQYYREEENGRGNFPPRFSGLQFPNYSSELNVNALELDDSALYLCASNSAANNYGYTFGSGTRLTVV.

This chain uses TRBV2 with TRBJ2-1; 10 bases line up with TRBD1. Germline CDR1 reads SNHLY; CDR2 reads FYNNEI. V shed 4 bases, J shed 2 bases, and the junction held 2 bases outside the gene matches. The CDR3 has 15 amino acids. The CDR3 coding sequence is TGTGCCAGCAGTGGGGACAGGGGACCCTACAATGAGCAGTTCTTC. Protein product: CASSGDRGPYNEQFF.

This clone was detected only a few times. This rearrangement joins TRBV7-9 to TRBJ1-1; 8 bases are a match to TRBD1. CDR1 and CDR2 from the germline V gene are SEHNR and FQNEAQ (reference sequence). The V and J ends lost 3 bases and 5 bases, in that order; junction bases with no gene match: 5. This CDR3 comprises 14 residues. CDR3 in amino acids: CASSFTGGGTEAFF. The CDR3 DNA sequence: TGTGCCAGCAGCTTTACAGGGGGTGGAACTGAAGCTTTCTTT.

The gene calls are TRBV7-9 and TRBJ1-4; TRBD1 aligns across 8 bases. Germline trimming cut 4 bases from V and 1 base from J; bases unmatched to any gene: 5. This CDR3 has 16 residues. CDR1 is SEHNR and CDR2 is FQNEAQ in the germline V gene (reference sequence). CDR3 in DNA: TGTGCCAGCAGCTCTGGACAGGGCGGAACTAATGAAAAACTGTTTTTT. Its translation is CASSSGQGGTNEKLFF. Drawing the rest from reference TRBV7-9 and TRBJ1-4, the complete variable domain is DTGVSQNPRHKITKRGQNVTFRCDPISEHNRLYWYRQTLGQGPEFLTYFQNEAQLEKSRLLSDRFSAERPKGSFSTLEIQRTEQGDSAMYLCASSSGQGGTNEKLFFGSGTQLSVL.

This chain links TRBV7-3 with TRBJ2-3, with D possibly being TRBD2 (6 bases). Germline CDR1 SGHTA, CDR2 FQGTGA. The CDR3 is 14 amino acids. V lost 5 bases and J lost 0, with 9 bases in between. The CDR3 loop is CASSQGLSTDTQYF. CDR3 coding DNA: TGTGCCAGCAGCCAGGGACTCAGCACAGATACGCAGTATTTT. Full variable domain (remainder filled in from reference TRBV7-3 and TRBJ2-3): GAGVSQTPSNKVTEKGKYVELRCDPISGHTALYWYRQSLGQGPEFLIYFQGTGAADDSGLPNDRFFAVRPEGSVSTLKIQRTERGDSAVYLCASSQGLSTDTQYFGPGTRLTVL.

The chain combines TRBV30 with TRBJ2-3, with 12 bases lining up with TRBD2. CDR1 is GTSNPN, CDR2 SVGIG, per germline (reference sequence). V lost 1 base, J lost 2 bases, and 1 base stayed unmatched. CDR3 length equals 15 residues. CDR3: CAWSGTSGATDTQYF. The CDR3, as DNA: TGTGCCTGGAGTGGGACTAGCGGGGCCACAGATACGCAGTATTTT.

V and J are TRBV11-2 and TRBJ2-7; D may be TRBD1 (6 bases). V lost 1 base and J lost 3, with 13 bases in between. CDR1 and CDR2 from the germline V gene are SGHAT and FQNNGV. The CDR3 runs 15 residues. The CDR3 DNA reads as TGTGCCAGCAGCTTAGTGGCAGGACAGAACTACGAGCAGTACTTC. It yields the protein CASSLVAGQNYEQYF. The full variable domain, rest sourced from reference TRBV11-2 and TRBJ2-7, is EAGVAQSPRYKIIEKRQSVAFWCNPISGHATLYWYQQILGQGPKLLIQFQNNGVVDDSQLPKDRFSAERLKGVDSTLKIQPAKLEDSAVYLCASSLVAGQNYEQYFGPGTRLTVT.

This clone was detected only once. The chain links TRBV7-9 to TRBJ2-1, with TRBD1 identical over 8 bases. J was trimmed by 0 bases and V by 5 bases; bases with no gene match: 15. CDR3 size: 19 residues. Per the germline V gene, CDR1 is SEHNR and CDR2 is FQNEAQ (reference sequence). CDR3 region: CASSRTRQGPRSSYNEQFF. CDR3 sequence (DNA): TGTGCCAGCAGCCGCACGCGACAGGGGCCAAGGAGCTCCTACAATGAGCAGTTCTTC.

CDR3: CASSFSGSPDTQYF. The CDR3 region has the DNA TGTGCCAGCAGTTTTTCGGGGTCTCCAGATACGCAGTATTTT. This chain joins TRBV28 and TRBJ2-3; D might be TRBD2 (5 bases). Trimming shortened V by 3 bases and J by 4 bases, and 11 bases separated the two germline ends. Germline CDR1 is MDHEN and CDR2 is SYDVKM. This CDR3 is 14 amino acids long.

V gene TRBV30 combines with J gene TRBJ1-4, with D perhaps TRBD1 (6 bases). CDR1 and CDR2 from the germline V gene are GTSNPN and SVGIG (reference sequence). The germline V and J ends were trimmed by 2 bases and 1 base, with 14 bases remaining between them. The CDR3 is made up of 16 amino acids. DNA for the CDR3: TGTGCCTGGAGTAAACAGGGAGAGAGAACTAATGAAAAACTGTTTTTT. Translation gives CAWSKQGERTNEKLFF.

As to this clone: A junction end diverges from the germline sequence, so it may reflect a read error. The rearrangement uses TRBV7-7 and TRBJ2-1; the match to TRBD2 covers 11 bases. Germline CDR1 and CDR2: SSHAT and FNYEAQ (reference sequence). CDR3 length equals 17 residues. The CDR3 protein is CASSQMRIAGGPNEQFF. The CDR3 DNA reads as TGTGCTAGCAGCCAGATGCGAATAGCGGGAGGGCCGAATGAGCAGTTCTTC.

The CDR3 DNA reads TGTGCCAGCAGCTTAGTGTCAGGGGGTGTTCATTCACCCCTCCACTTT. Translated, it gives CASSLVSGGVHSPLHF. The V gene is TRBV11-2, the J gene TRBJ1-6; 7 bases line up with TRBD1. The CDR3 consists of 16 residues. CDR1 is SGHAT, CDR2 FQNNGV, per germline. V dropped 1 base and J dropped 8; count of bases not matched to a gene: 8. Full variable domain (remainder filled in from reference TRBV11-2 and TRBJ1-6): EAGVAQSPRYKIIEKRQSVAFWCNPISGHATLYWYQQILGQGPKLLIQFQNNGVVDDSQLPKDRFSAERLKGVDSTLKIQPAKLEDSAVYLCASSLVSGGVHSPLHFGNGTRLTVT.

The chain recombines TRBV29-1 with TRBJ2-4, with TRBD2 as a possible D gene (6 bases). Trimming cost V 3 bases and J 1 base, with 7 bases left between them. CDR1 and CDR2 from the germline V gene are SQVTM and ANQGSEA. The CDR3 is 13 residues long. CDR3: CSVESGAKNIQYF. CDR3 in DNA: TGCAGCGTTGAGAGCGGGGCCAAAAACATTCAGTACTTC.

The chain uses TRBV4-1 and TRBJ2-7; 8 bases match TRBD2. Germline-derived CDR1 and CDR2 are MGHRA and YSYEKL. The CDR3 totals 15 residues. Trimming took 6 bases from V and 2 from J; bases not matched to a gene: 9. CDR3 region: CASRTLAGETYEQYF. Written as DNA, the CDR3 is TGCGCCAGCAGGACTCTAGCGGGTGAGACCTACGAGCAGTACTTC.